This entry lists 27 T cell receptor beta chains sequenced from one sample in a study of shared clonotypes between healthy human individuals. Only in-frame clones appear in the TCRdb table, and some are missing; sequencing was by immunoSEQ multiplex PCR. The sample lists under 550,000 clones, 90% to 96% occurring once. Material for sequencing was naive CD4+ T cells sorted from blood. The subset here: CD45RA+ positively selected. The receptors shown here come from a woman aged 30 to 39 in good health.

The chain recombines TRBV19 with TRBJ1-2, with D unresolved. Germline assignment: CDR1 LNHDA and CDR2 SQIVND (reference sequence). Trimming shortened V by 8 bases and J by 7 bases, and 23 bases separated the two germline ends. The length of the CDR3 is 15 residues. As DNA, the CDR3 is TGTGCCAGTCAAAAGAGTGAGTCGGCGCAGTTTGGCTACACCTTC. Translating it yields CASQKSESAQFGYTF. The full variable domain, completed using reference TRBV19 and TRBJ1-2, is DGGITQSPKYLFRKEGQNVTLSCEQNLNHDAMYWYRQDPGQGLRLIYYSQIVNDFQKGDIAEGYSVSREKKESFPLTVTSAQKNPTAFYLCASQKSESAQFGYTFGSGTRLTVV.

The rearrangement uses TRBV10-3 and TRBJ2-2; 7 bases map to TRBD1. This CDR3 spans 16 amino acids. The V gene end was trimmed by 7 bases and the J gene end by 1 base; junction bases not matched to a gene: 9. Germline lookup yields CDR1 ENHRY and CDR2 SYGVKD. CDR3 nucleotide sequence: TGTGCCATCAACCAAAGACAGGGCCTGAACACCGGGGAGCTGTTTTTT. Its translation is CAINQRQGLNTGELFF.

This chain uses TRBV19 with TRBJ2-7; TRBD1 agrees at 7 bases. Per the germline V gene, CDR1 is LNHDA and CDR2 is SQIVND (reference sequence). The CDR3 covers 14 residues. Unmatched junction bases numbered 6, after V lost 4 bases and J lost 3 bases. CDR3 nucleotides: TGTGCCAGTAGTAATCCGGGACAGATCTACGAGCAGTACTTC. It yields the protein CASSNPGQIYEQYF.

This chain links TRBV5-6 with TRBJ2-1; weak D call: TRBD1 (7 bases). V was shortened by 5 bases and J by 12 bases, with 18 bases between the two germline ends. Germline V lookup: CDR1 SGHDT, CDR2 YYEEEE. This CDR3 is 13 amino acids long. CDR3 DNA: TGTGCCAGCAGGAGGGATGCAGGGGGAGGGCAGTTCTTC. It is translated as CASRRDAGGGQFF.

The chain joins TRBV4-1 to TRBJ2-1; tentatively, D is TRBD1 or TRBD2 (5 bases each). The germline V gene has CDR1 MGHRA and CDR2 YSYEKL. The CDR3 contains 17 residues. Trimming took off 2 bases at V and 0 bases at J, with 14 bases between the two ends. CDR3 coding DNA: TGCGCCAGCAGCCAAAGGTTGGGACGGTTCTCCTACAATGAGCAGTTCTTC. It translates to CASSQRLGRFSYNEQFF.

The gene calls are TRBV19 and TRBJ2-1, with D perhaps TRBD2 (6 bases). This CDR3 spans 14 amino acids. Trimming cost V 3 bases and J 7 bases, with 13 bases left between them. CDR1 is LNHDA and CDR2 is SQIVND in the germline V gene (reference sequence). CDR3 residues: CASSIGGKGNEQFF. CDR3 sequence (DNA): TGTGCCAGTAGTATTGGGGGGAAGGGGAATGAGCAGTTCTTC.

The rearrangement links TRBV7-2 to TRBJ2-3; 8 nucleotides match TRBD2. With 5 bases clipped from V and 1 base from J, the junction kept 8 bases outside the gene matches. CDR3 length equals 16 residues. Germline CDR1 and CDR2: SGHTA and FQGNSA. The DNA of the CDR3 is TGTGCCAGCAGCGGGGGGACTAGTCGGGGCACAGATACGCAGTATTTT. Amino acid sequence: CASSGGTSRGTDTQYF.

This sequence joins TRBV10-3 and TRBJ2-7, with D hard to call. The CDR3 has 14 amino acids. With 4 bases removed from V and 0 bases from J, the gap between germline ends came to 10 bases. Germline CDR1 reads ENHRY; CDR2 reads SYGVKD. CDR3 region: CAISVLSDSYEQYF. The CDR3 nucleotides read TGTGCCATCAGTGTATTATCGGACTCCTACGAGCAGTACTTC.

This rearrangement joins TRBV5-1 to TRBJ2-5; 7 positions agree with TRBD1. The V gene end was trimmed by 3 bases and the J gene end by 2 bases; junction bases not matched to a gene: 10. The germline V gene has CDR1 SGHRS and CDR2 YFSETQ. This CDR3 region has 16 residues. CDR3 in amino acids: CASSSAPSGGQETQYF. CDR3 in DNA: TGCGCCAGCAGCTCTGCCCCGTCAGGGGGTCAAGAGACCCAGTACTTC.

This clone showed up just once. This chain joins TRBV18 and TRBJ1-1; no definite D call. The CDR3 loop spans 12 amino acids. V was cut by 4 bases and J by 3 bases, with 6 bases left in between. Germline V gene data show CDR1 as KGHSH and CDR2 as LQKENI. For the CDR3, the DNA is TGTGCCAGCTCACGGGCAGACACTGAAGCTTTCTTT. This gives the protein CASSRADTEAFF.

Details on this clone: The junction departs from the called germline gene at one end, perhaps through a read error. The chain carries TRBV9 and TRBJ2-7; 9 nucleotides agree with TRBD2. Germline V gives CDR1 SGDLS, CDR2 YYNGEE. The CDR3 length is 15 residues. The CDR3 nucleotides read TGTGCCAGTAGCGGGGGTAGCGCCACCCTCTACGAGCAGTACTTC. This encodes CASSGGSATLYEQYF.

This rearrangement joins TRBV28 to TRBJ2-2, with 14 bases lining up with TRBD2. V trimming: 3 bases; J trimming: 0 bases; junction bases outside the gene matches: 6. CDR3 length equals 19 residues. Germline V gene lookup returns CDR1 MDHEN and CDR2 SYDVKM. The CDR3: CASSFPWTSGRTNTGELFF. The CDR3 bases are TGTGCCAGCAGTTTTCCCTGGACTAGCGGGAGGACGAACACCGGGGAGCTGTTTTTT.

The rearrangement joins TRBV10-2 to TRBJ1-5; possible D gene TRBD1, 6 bases. V was shortened by 7 bases and J by 3 bases, with 10 bases between the two germline ends. The germline V gene has CDR1 WSHSY and CDR2 SAAADI. CDR3 length: 13 residues. CDR3: CASTGQFNQPQHF. CDR3 DNA sequence: TGCGCCAGCACCGGACAGTTCAATCAGCCCCAGCATTTT.

The chain couples TRBV15 to TRBJ2-2; TRBD2 agrees at 7 bases. CDR1 and CDR2 (germline): LNHNV, YYDKDF (reference sequence). CDR3 size: 15 residues. The ends lost 4 bases at V and 6 bases at J; junction bases unmatched: 8. CDR3 nucleotides: TGTGCCACCAGCAACGGGGGGAAATTCGCCGGGGAGCTGTTTTTT. This encodes CATSNGGKFAGELFF.

The J gene is TRBJ2-7, the V gene TRBV28, with 14 bases aligning to TRBD2. Unmatched junction bases numbered 10, after V lost 7 bases and J lost 2 bases. The length of the CDR3 is 17 residues. Looked up from germline, CDR1 is MDHEN and CDR2 is SYDVKM. Here the CDR3 DNA reads TGTGCCAGCACCAAAGGGGGACTAGCGGGAGAACCCTACGAGCAGTACTTC. It yields the protein CASTKGGLAGEPYEQYF. Together with reference TRBV28 and TRBJ2-7, the CDR3 gives the full variable domain: DVKVTQSSRYLVKRTGEKVFLECVQDMDHENMFWYRQDPGLGLRLIYFSYDVKMKEKGDIPEGYSVSREKKERFSLILESASTNQTSMYLCASTKGGLAGEPYEQYFGPGTRLTVT.

This rearrangement joins TRBV27 to TRBJ1-2, with D possibly TRBD1 on 5 matching bases. Trimming pared 5 bases from V and 8 bases from J, leaving 18 bases between. Germline lookup yields CDR1 MNHEY and CDR2 SMNVEV (reference sequence). CDR3 length: 14 amino acids. CDR3 coding DNA: TGTGCCAGCAGTGTGGGCCCGTCCTGGGGCGGCTACACCTTC. Protein: CASSVGPSWGGYTF.

V usage is TRBV4-2 and J usage is TRBJ1-2; 8 positions agree with TRBD1. Germline V gene sequence: CDR1 LGHNA, CDR2 YNFKEQ. This CDR3 spans 13 amino acids. J was trimmed by 6 bases and V by 5 bases; bases with no gene match: 5. The CDR3 loop reads CASSFGTGNGYTF. CDR3 coding DNA: TGTGCCAGCAGCTTTGGGACAGGCAATGGCTACACCTTC.

J is TRBJ2-7 and V is TRBV6-5; D not certain. V lost 6 bases to trimming and J lost 2 bases, with 14 bases between them. The length of the CDR3 is 14 residues. Germline V gene data show CDR1 as MNHEY and CDR2 as SVGAGI. The chain's CDR3 is CASRPEPSAYEQYF. In DNA, the CDR3 is TGTGCCAGCAGACCTGAGCCGTCAGCCTACGAGCAGTACTTC.

This chain uses TRBV28 with TRBJ2-7, with TRBD2 identical over 11 bases. V trimming: 5 bases; J trimming: 6 bases; junction bases outside the gene matches: 12. Per germline, CDR1 MDHEN and CDR2 SYDVKM. CDR3 length: 16 amino acids. CDR3 DNA: TGTGCCAGCAGTGCACACAATAGCGGGAGGGCGGGCGAGCAGTACTTC. This sequence encodes CASSAHNSGRAGEQYF.

The rearrangement uses TRBV27 and TRBJ1-5; the D is unclear. V dropped 4 bases and J dropped 4 bases, with 8 bases sitting between them. Looked up from germline, CDR1 is MNHEY and CDR2 is SMNVEV (reference sequence). The CDR3 covers 13 residues. The CDR3 protein is CASSSWKNQPQHF. CDR3 DNA: TGTGCCAGCAGTTCTTGGAAGAATCAGCCCCAGCATTTT.

This chain's CDR3 is CASSPRTDSNTEAFF. As DNA, the CDR3 is TGTGCCAGCTCACCACGGACAGACTCGAACACTGAAGCTTTCTTT. This chain joins TRBV18 and TRBJ1-1; D might be TRBD1 (6 bases). This CDR3 is built from 15 residues. In germline, CDR1 is KGHSH, CDR2 LQKENI. Trimming removed 1 base at V and 1 base at J, with 10 bases between. The full variable domain, rest sourced from reference TRBV18 and TRBJ1-1, is NAGVMQNPRHLVRRRGQEARLRCSPMKGHSHVYWYRQLPEEGLKFMVYLQKENIIDESGMPKERFSAEFPKEGPSILRIQQVVRGDSAAYFCASSPRTDSNTEAFFGQGTRLTVV.

The genes are TRBV28 and TRBJ2-7; a weak D match, TRBD1 (5 bases). The CDR3 length is 16 residues. Trimming left V 2 bases short and J 6 bases short, with 20 bases between. Germline V CDR1 and CDR2: MDHEN, SYDVKM. CDR3 sequence: CASSLPQGTPSTEQYF. As DNA, the CDR3 is TGTGCCAGCAGTTTACCCCAGGGCACTCCTTCAACCGAGCAGTACTTC.

The rearrangement joins TRBV7-9 to TRBJ1-2; D call uncertain. CDR1 is SEHNR and CDR2 is FQNEAQ in the germline V gene (reference sequence). CDR3 length: 14 amino acids. V shed 5 bases and J shed 2 bases, with 12 bases lying between them. The CDR3 region has the DNA TGTGCCAGCAGCCACTTCCGGCGGAACTATGGCTACACCTTC. Protein product: CASSHFRRNYGYTF.

The rearrangement links TRBV28 to TRBJ1-2; 7 bases match TRBD1. Germline values: CDR1 MDHEN, CDR2 SYDVKM. CDR3 length equals 12 residues. V shed 6 bases, J shed 12 bases, and the junction held 10 bases outside the gene matches. CDR3 sequence reads: CASRYTTGDNTF. The CDR3 bases are TGTGCCAGCAGATACACCACAGGGGACAACACCTTC.

V usage is TRBV18 and J usage is TRBJ2-3; D tentatively fits TRBD1 or TRBD2 (5 bases each). Germline loops: CDR1 KGHSH, CDR2 LQKENI. Trimming removed 3 bases from V and 5 bases from J, with 15 bases in between. CDR3 length: 15 residues. In nucleotides, the CDR3 is TGTGCCAGCTCACCTAACTTGAGGGACGTAGATACGCAGTATTTT. Protein product: CASSPNLRDVDTQYF.

The J gene is TRBJ1-2, the V gene TRBV21-1; no check of the table's D call, TRBD1, against the DNA was made. TRBV21-1 is a known pseudogene. The CDR3 consists of 15 residues. This CDR3 reads CASSIRQGRHYGYTF. DNA of the CDR3: TGTGCCAGCAGCATTAGACAGGGGCGACACTATGGCTACACCTTC.

The chain joins TRBV7-9 to TRBJ1-4, with TRBD1 matching over 8 bases. This CDR3 region has 15 residues. Germline lookup yields CDR1 SEHNR and CDR2 FQNEAQ (reference sequence). The V and J ends lost 4 bases and 8 bases, in that order; junction bases with no gene match: 9. The DNA for the CDR3 is TGTGCCAGCAGCTCACGGGGACAGGCAGAGGAAAAACTGTTTTTT. Translated: CASSSRGQAEEKLFF. Full variable domain (missing parts from reference TRBV7-9 and TRBJ1-4): DTGVSQNPRHKITKRGQNVTFRCDPISEHNRLYWYRQTLGQGPEFLTYFQNEAQLEKSRLLSDRFSAERPKGSFSTLEIQRTEQGDSAMYLCASSSRGQAEEKLFFGSGTQLSVL.